What follows are 26 T cell receptor beta chains derived from one specimen sequenced in a study of shared clonotypes between healthy human individuals. Produced via immunoSEQ multiplex PCR; TCRdb's table is partial and in-frame only. The sample records about 1 million clones, 75% to 85% being singletons. The sample was memory CD4+ T cells from PBMCs. Subset reported: CD45RA-negative fraction. Receptors were obtained from a man aged 18 to 35 in good health. Some clones in this sample may be carry-over from other donors' samples.

The genes are TRBV7-9 and TRBJ1-5; a possible D gene is TRBD1 (5 bases). Trimming shortened V by 1 base and J by 4 bases, and 17 bases separated the two germline ends. The CDR3 is 17 residues long. Germline lookup yields CDR1 SEHNR and CDR2 FQNEAQ (reference sequence). The chain's CDR3 is CASSLGGRALGNQPQHF. CDR3 nucleotides: TGTGCCAGCAGCTTAGGGGGCAGGGCCTTAGGGAATCAGCCCCAGCATTTT.

This clone was observed a few times. The rearrangement uses TRBV30 and TRBJ1-4; unclear D gene. This CDR3 region has 14 residues. Trimming removed 0 bases from V and 0 bases from J, with 5 bases in between. The germline V gene encodes CDR1 GTSNPN and CDR2 SVGIG (reference sequence). The CDR3 sequence is CAWSVIATNEKLFF. The CDR3 nucleotides are TGTGCCTGGAGTGTTATCGCAACTAATGAAAAACTGTTTTTT.

V usage is TRBV28 and J usage is TRBJ2-6; 7 bases align to TRBD1. The CDR3 runs 13 residues. The V segment lost 5 bases and the J segment 18 bases; nucleotides outside the gene matches: 13. Germline assignment: CDR1 MDHEN and CDR2 SYDVKM. The CDR3: CASSGQVQMSWTF. The DNA of the CDR3 is TGTGCCAGCAGTGGACAGGTCCAAATGAGTTGGACTTTC.

Comments on this clone: The identical CDR3 is also encoded by other nucleotide sequences in the sample. The rearrangement joins TRBV9 to TRBJ2-7, with TRBD1 identical over 8 bases. Germline values: CDR1 SGDLS, CDR2 YYNGEE. Trimming removed 3 bases from V and 3 bases from J; junction bases left unmatched: 5. The CDR3 contains 14 residues. In nucleotides, the CDR3 is TGTGCCAGCAGCGCGGGGACAGGAGACTACGAGCAGTACTTC. Translated: CASSAGTGDYEQYF.

The J gene is TRBJ2-5, the V gene TRBV10-2; tentatively, D is TRBD2 (6 bases). This CDR3 contains 17 residues. CDR1 is WSHSY, CDR2 SAAADI, per germline. V was cut by 4 bases and J by 9 bases, with 27 bases left in between. CDR3 nucleotides: TGCGCCAGCAGTGGTCCCGAGGCAGGAGGGTACGGTCGGGCCCAGTACTTC. Translating it yields CASSGPEAGGYGRAQYF.

The V call is TRBV7-6, the J call TRBJ2-5; 10 nucleotides align to TRBD2. Trimming at V came to 4 bases and at J to 5 bases, leaving 10 bases not matched to a gene. In germline, CDR1 is SGHVS, CDR2 FNYEAQ. The CDR3 is 16 amino acids. The chain's CDR3 is CASSSRLAGGGETQYF. The CDR3 nucleotides read TGTGCCAGCAGCTCCCGATTAGCGGGAGGCGGGGAGACCCAGTACTTC.

Details on this clone: The same CDR3 arises from other DNA sequences in this sample as well. This chain joins TRBV18 and TRBJ2-7; D might be TRBD1 (6 bases). The CDR3 contains 13 residues. CDR1 KGHSH and CDR2 LQKENI come from the germline V gene. Trimming left V 0 bases short and J 3 bases short, with 6 bases between. The DNA for the CDR3 is TGTGCCAGCTCACCACCGGGACACTACGAGCAGTACTTC. Translating gives CASSPPGHYEQYF.

The V call is TRBV11-3, the J call TRBJ2-1, with TRBD1 identical over 7 bases. Germline V gene sequence: CDR1 SGHNT, CDR2 YENEEA. After removal of 5 bases from V and 5 bases from J, the junction contained 9 bases not matched to a gene. The CDR3 totals 15 residues. CDR3 coding DNA: TGTGCCAGCAGCCATCGTGGACAGGTGGACAATGAGCAGTTCTTC. Amino acid sequence: CASSHRGQVDNEQFF.

The chain recombines TRBV7-2 with TRBJ2-5, with D tentatively TRBD2 (5 bases). CDR1 and CDR2 from the germline V gene are SGHTA and FQGNSA. This CDR3 is built from 14 residues. V was clipped by 5 bases and J by 5 bases, with 15 bases between them. CDR3 nucleotide sequence: TGTGCCAGCAGCGGGAGTTCCAGACGGGAGACCCAGTACTTC. Protein: CASSGSSRRETQYF.

The V call is TRBV5-1, the J call TRBJ2-7; 7 nucleotides agree with TRBD1. The CDR3 has 12 residues. Germline V gene lookup returns CDR1 SGHRS and CDR2 YFSETQ. The V and J ends lost 4 bases and 6 bases, in that order; junction bases with no gene match: 4. CDR3 in DNA: TGCGCCAGCAGCCAACAGGGGTCCGAGCAGTACTTC. Encoded protein: CASSQQGSEQYF. Drawing the rest from reference TRBV5-1 and TRBJ2-7, the complete variable domain is KAGVTQTPRYLIKTRGQQVTLSCSPISGHRSVSWYQQTPGQGLQFLFEYFSETQRNKGNFPGRFSGRQFSNSRSEMNVSTLELGDSALYLCASSQQGSEQYFGPGTRLTVT.

The chain couples TRBV28 to TRBJ2-1; 12 positions match TRBD2. CDR3 length: 15 amino acids. V shed 6 bases and J 9 bases; nucleotides not matched to a gene: 9. Per germline, CDR1 MDHEN and CDR2 SYDVKM. This chain's CDR3 is CASRVATSGRGEQFF. In DNA, the CDR3 is TGTGCCAGCAGGGTGGCGACTAGCGGGAGAGGTGAGCAGTTCTTC.

The rearrangement links TRBV11-3 to TRBJ2-7, with a possible D match to TRBD2 (6 bases). The ends were cut back, 3 bases at V and 3 bases at J, with 9 bases in the middle. The CDR3 totals 13 residues. CDR1 is SGHNT and CDR2 is YENEEA in the germline V gene. CDR3 sequence reads: CASSLEGVYEQYF. As DNA, the CDR3 is TGTGCCAGCAGCTTGGAGGGAGTCTACGAGCAGTACTTC. The complete variable domain, with remaining parts taken from reference TRBV11-3 and TRBJ2-7, reads EAGVVQSPRYKIIEKKQPVAFWCNPISGHNTLYWYLQNLGQGPELLIRYENEEAVDDSQLPKDRFSAERLKGVDSTLKIQPAELGDSAVYLCASSLEGVYEQYFGPGTRLTVT.

The chain has TRBV18 and TRBJ1-5, with D possibly TRBD1 on 6 matching bases. CDR1 KGHSH and CDR2 LQKENI come from the germline V gene. The CDR3 runs 17 residues. V was trimmed by 4 bases and J by 7 bases, leaving 23 bases between them. CDR3 sequence: CASSQRFRGAGGQPQHF. CDR3 sequence (DNA): TGTGCCAGCTCACAGCGATTTCGGGGGGCAGGCGGACAGCCCCAGCATTTT.

There are a few counts of this clone. This chain connects TRBV9 to TRBJ2-1, with 11 positions matching TRBD2. The CDR3 is 20 residues long. Germline-derived CDR1 and CDR2 are SGDLS and YYNGEE. V gave up 4 bases and J gave up 7 bases; unmatched junction bases: 22. The CDR3: CASSPLSQGGRLAGRNEQFF. The DNA of the CDR3 is TGTGCCAGCAGCCCCCTATCCCAGGGAGGTAGACTAGCGGGAAGGAATGAGCAGTTCTTC.

The gene calls are TRBV28 and TRBJ1-2; D unresolved. V lost 5 bases and J 3 bases, leaving 4 bases between the germline ends. The CDR3 is 11 residues long. CDR1 is MDHEN and CDR2 is SYDVKM in the germline V gene. This chain's CDR3 is CASSTYYGYTF. The CDR3 coding sequence is TGTGCCAGCAGTACGTACTATGGCTACACCTTC.

The gene calls are TRBV5-4 and TRBJ2-5; D is perhaps TRBD1 (6 bases). The CDR3 spans 15 residues. V lost 1 base and J 5 bases, leaving 15 bases between the germline ends. Looked up from germline, CDR1 is SGHNT and CDR2 is YYREEE (reference sequence). The CDR3 DNA sequence: TGTGCCAGCAGCTTGACCCCCGGGACACCGGAGACCCAGTACTTC. As protein: CASSLTPGTPETQYF. The whole variable domain, filled in from reference TRBV5-4 and TRBJ2-5, reads ETGVTQSPTHLIKTRGQQVTLRCSSQSGHNTVSWYQQALGQGPQFIFQYYREEENGRGNFPPRFSGLQFPNYSSELNVNALELDDSALYLCASSLTPGTPETQYFGPGTRLLVL.

CDR3 protein: CASSRDPGQSYEQYF. CDR3 nucleotide sequence: TGTGCCAGCTCAAGAGACCCAGGTCAGTCCTACGAGCAGTACTTC. This chain links TRBV18 with TRBJ2-7; no clear D gene. Germline V gene lookup returns CDR1 KGHSH and CDR2 LQKENI. V lost 5 bases and J lost 1, with 15 bases in between. This CDR3 comprises 15 residues.

The chain joins TRBV28 to TRBJ2-2; D is perhaps TRBD1 or TRBD2 (5 bases each). V was trimmed by 3 bases and J by 1 base, leaving 21 bases between them. Germline values: CDR1 MDHEN, CDR2 SYDVKM. This CDR3 is 19 amino acids long. CDR3 coding DNA: TGTGCCAGCAGTTTTGGCGTCGAGGGCAGGGAAGAGAACACCGGGGAGCTGTTTTTT. Translation gives CASSFGVEGREENTGELFF.

About this clone itself: This CDR3 is also generated by other DNA sequences in the sample. The CDR3 nucleotides are TGTGCCAGCAGGCCGGGGAACTATGGCTACACCTTC. It translates to CASRPGNYGYTF. This sequence joins TRBV28 and TRBJ1-2; D not certain. Trimming took off 6 bases at V and 2 bases at J, with 7 bases between the two ends. The CDR3 has 12 amino acids. CDR1 MDHEN and CDR2 SYDVKM come from the germline V gene.

The V call is TRBV7-9, the J call TRBJ2-4; 13 nucleotides agree with TRBD2. V was pared by 5 bases and J by 6 bases, with 7 bases of the junction left unmatched. The CDR3 is made up of 16 amino acids. Looked up from germline, CDR1 is SEHNR and CDR2 is FQNEAQ (reference sequence). The CDR3 sequence is CASSPRTSGSVNIQYF. As DNA, the CDR3 is TGTGCCAGCAGCCCCAGGACTAGCGGGAGCGTAAACATTCAGTACTTC. Combining the CDR3 with reference TRBV7-9 and TRBJ2-4 gives the whole variable domain DTGVSQNPRHKITKRGQNVTFRCDPISEHNRLYWYRQTLGQGPEFLTYFQNEAQLEKSRLLSDRFSAERPKGSFSTLEIQRTEQGDSAMYLCASSPRTSGSVNIQYFGAGTRLSVL.

This chain joins TRBV11-2 and TRBJ2-6; TRBD2 is a possible D gene (5 bases). Germline values: CDR1 SGHAT, CDR2 FQNNGV. Trimming pared 8 bases from V and 0 bases from J, leaving 8 bases between. CDR3 length: 14 amino acids. The CDR3: CASAGNSGANVLTF. DNA for the CDR3: TGTGCCAGCGCGGGTAACTCTGGGGCCAACGTCCTGACTTTC.

The chain recombines TRBV10-2 with TRBJ2-1; 12 bases line up with TRBD2. The length of the CDR3 is 19 residues. V was pared by 7 bases and J by 0 bases, with 13 bases of the junction left unmatched. CDR1 and CDR2 (germline): WSHSY, SAAADI. CDR3 protein: CASTRGLAGSLSSYNEQFF. The CDR3 bases are TGCGCCAGCACCCGGGGACTAGCGGGTTCCTTGAGCTCCTACAATGAGCAGTTCTTC.

To note about this clone: At the DNA level, this CDR3 is encoded by other sequences in the same sample as well. V is TRBV18 and J is TRBJ1-4; no clear D gene. The CDR3 spans 14 residues. CDR1 is KGHSH, CDR2 LQKENI, per germline. Trimming cost V 1 base and J 1 base, with 4 bases left between them. DNA for the CDR3: TGTGCCAGCTCACCACGAGGAACTAATGAAAAACTGTTTTTT. Its translation is CASSPRGTNEKLFF.

A remark on this clone: At the DNA level, this CDR3 is encoded by other sequences in the same sample as well. The rearrangement joins TRBV9 to TRBJ2-1; D is ambiguous. The CDR3 extends over 12 amino acids. Per germline, CDR1 SGDLS and CDR2 YYNGEE. Trimming cost V 2 bases and J 10 bases, with 10 bases left between them. The CDR3 DNA reads as TGTGCCAGCAGCGTTGATCGGCGGGAGCAGTTCTTC. Residues: CASSVDRREQFF.

This clone was observed a handful of times. The chain carries TRBV27 and TRBJ2-1, with 7 positions matching TRBD1. The CDR3 extends over 13 amino acids. The V gene's germline CDR1 is MNHEY and CDR2 SMNVEV (reference sequence). The V and J ends lost 9 bases and 4 bases, in that order; junction bases with no gene match: 6. In DNA, the CDR3 is TGTGCCAGTACAAGGGGGCGGTACAATGAGCAGTTCTTC. Protein sequence: CASTRGRYNEQFF.

CDR3 region: CASSLFGTTLKEQYF. CDR3 bases: TGTGCCAGCAGTTTATTTGGGACTACCCTGAAGGAGCAGTACTTC. This sequence joins TRBV28 and TRBJ2-7; 7 bases are a match to TRBD2. From germline, CDR1 is MDHEN and CDR2 SYDVKM. This CDR3 contains 15 residues. Trimming at V came to 1 base and at J to 7 bases, leaving 10 bases not matched to a gene.